This T cell receptor beta chain was captured by sequencing in a study of cytomegalovirus exposure and HLA in healthy donors. Sequenced by immunoSEQ multiplex PCR; TCRdb stores in-frame clones only, minus some. The profile shows about 130,000 clones, approximately 82% of them singletons. From germline, CDR1 is SNHLY and CDR2 FYNNEI. The CDR3 is made up of 15 amino acids. V was trimmed by 2 bases and J by 4 bases, leaving 14 bases between them. This clone was seen a single time. The sequencing input was PBMCs. The TCR sequence derives from a man aged 25-40 years in good health and CMV-seropositive. The rearrangement joins TRBV2 to TRBJ1-1; a possible D gene is TRBD1 (5 bases). The chain's CDR3 is CASSEFGGGSTEAFF. In DNA form, the CDR3 reads TGTGCCAGCAGTGAATTTGGTGGGGGGTCCACTGAAGCTTTCTTT.